This T cell receptor beta chain was captured by sequencing in a study of CD8 T cells in Susac syndrome. Sequencing of TCR beta, carried out with a high-throughput approach, was applied to CD8+ and CD4+ T cells from the blood. RNA, at about 0.5 to 1 ug, was reverse transcribed with random hexamers. From the immunoSEQ multiplex PCR reads, TCRdb called clonotypes with MiXCR, one entry per CDR3 protein. The data hold about 150,000 distinct CDR3 sequences, with around 90% observed a single time. This clonotype was counted a single time. Sequencing input: CD4+ T cells from PBMCs. The sequence was obtained from a human donor in good health.

This CDR3 reads CASSISPSGGYNEQFF. As DNA, the CDR3 is TGCGCCAGCAGTATATCTCCTAGCGGGGGTTACAATGAGCAGTTCTTC. The V and J genes are TRBV10-2 and TRBJ2-1; 10 bases align to TRBD2. The CDR3 contains 16 residues. In germline, CDR1 is WSHSY, CDR2 SAAADI. V gave up 5 bases and J gave up 4 bases; unmatched junction bases: 8.